One sample yielded the 24 T cell receptor beta chains listed below, sequenced in a study of glioma-infiltrating T cells after dendritic cell vaccination. The time point: after dendritic cell vaccination, including at tumor progression/relapse. Sequencing used immunoSEQ multiplex PCR; TCRdb keeps in-frame clones, though not all of them. This sample has 50,000 to 60,000 clones, with just under 85% found just once. Source: blood, taken after dendritic cell vaccination. Source of these receptors: a human donor with glioblastoma.

V and J are TRBV6-6 and TRBJ1-1; no clear D gene. The CDR3 is 12 amino acids. V gave up 2 bases and J gave up 6 bases, with 7 bases separating them. The germline V gene encodes CDR1 MNHNY and CDR2 SVGAGI (reference sequence). CDR3 loop: CASSYRSAEAFF. DNA for the CDR3: TGTGCCAGCAGTTACCGGAGTGCTGAAGCTTTCTTT.

This chain connects TRBV27 to TRBJ2-5; D unclear. The length of the CDR3 is 13 residues. Per the germline V gene, CDR1 is MNHEY and CDR2 is SMNVEV (reference sequence). Trimming left V 2 bases short and J 0 bases short, with 4 bases between. The DNA of the CDR3 is TGTGCCAGCAGTTTACTTGACCAAGAGACCCAGTACTTC. It yields the protein CASSLLDQETQYF.

The chain recombines TRBV18 with TRBJ1-5; D unresolved. Looked up from germline, CDR1 is KGHSH and CDR2 is LQKENI. V was shortened by 4 bases and J by 2 bases, with 12 bases between the two germline ends. The CDR3 has 15 amino acids. CDR3 protein: CASSQIPVRNQPQHF. CDR3 in DNA: TGTGCCAGCTCACAAATCCCGGTCCGCAATCAGCCCCAGCATTTT.

This rearrangement joins TRBV4-2 to TRBJ1-6; TRBD1 might be the D (6 bases). The CDR3 covers 17 residues. V dropped 0 bases and J dropped 4 bases, with 13 bases sitting between them. CDR1 LGHNA and CDR2 YNFKEQ come from the germline V gene. The CDR3 reads CASSQDVGQMYNSPLHF. The CDR3 DNA is TGTGCCAGCAGCCAAGATGTAGGACAGATGTATAATTCACCCCTCCACTTT.

The chain couples TRBV10-3 to TRBJ2-6; 10 positions agree with TRBD1. Germline V gene data show CDR1 as ENHRY and CDR2 as SYGVKD. The CDR3 has 16 residues. V trimming: 8 bases; J trimming: 1 base; junction bases outside the gene matches: 5. The CDR3 reads CAISLDRGSGANVLTF. The DNA of the CDR3 is TGTGCCATCTCCTTGGACAGGGGGTCTGGGGCCAACGTCCTGACTTTC.

This clone was seen a few times. As DNA, the CDR3 is TGTGCCAGCAGCTTAGGGGCCAGCCGCTACAATGAGCAGTTCTTC. It codes for CASSLGASRYNEQFF. This chain uses TRBV7-2 with TRBJ2-1; no clear D. Germline CDR1 reads SGHTA; CDR2 reads FQGNSA. V lost 1 base, J lost 3 bases, and 10 bases lay in between. There are 15 residues in the CDR3.

The chain combines TRBV5-1 with TRBJ2-7; the D gene is possibly TRBD2 (6 bases). The CDR3 sequence is 17 residues long. Trimming cost V 3 bases and J 1 base, with 20 bases left between them. CDR1 and CDR2 (germline): SGHRS, YFSETQ. CDR3 residues: CASSWMGLHSPSYEQYF. The CDR3 bases are TGCGCCAGCAGCTGGATGGGACTTCACTCCCCATCCTACGAGCAGTACTTC.

The chain recombines TRBV5-1 with TRBJ2-3; 7 nucleotides align to TRBD2. Germline V gene data show CDR1 as SGHRS and CDR2 as YFSETQ. V shed 0 bases and J 5 bases; nucleotides not matched to a gene: 3. This CDR3 comprises 14 residues. The CDR3 protein is CASSLEIAGDTQYF. CDR3 nucleotides: TGCGCCAGCAGCTTGGAAATAGCGGGAGATACGCAGTATTTT.

The rearrangement joins TRBV21-1 to TRBJ2-1; TRBD1, the D gene given by the table, was not confirmed from the DNA. TRBV21-1 is an annotated pseudogene. The CDR3 consists of 13 residues. CDR3 sequence (DNA): TGTGCCAGCAGCCCACAAGTCAGGTATGAGCAGTTCTTC. Protein: CASSPQVRYEQFF.

The J gene is TRBJ1-1, the V gene TRBV13; D might be TRBD1 (5 bases). The CDR3 sequence is 14 residues long. Germline CDR1 PRHDT, CDR2 FYEKMQ (reference sequence). The germline V and J ends were trimmed by 6 bases and 4 bases, with 15 bases remaining between them. Here the CDR3 DNA reads TGTGCCAGCAGACCCACGGGGGGGAGCACTGAAGCTTTCTTT. Its translation is CASRPTGGSTEAFF.

This chain's CDR3 is CASRPGQAFGGELFF. Written as DNA, the CDR3 is TGTGCCAGCAGGCCGGGACAGGCTTTTGGCGGGGAGCTGTTTTTT. This sequence joins TRBV7-9 and TRBJ2-2; 8 bases map to TRBD1. In germline, CDR1 is SEHNR, CDR2 FQNEAQ (reference sequence). After removal of 6 bases from V and 7 bases from J, the junction contained 10 bases not matched to a gene. The CDR3 is made up of 15 amino acids.

The chain has TRBV19 and TRBJ2-2, with 10 bases fitting TRBD1. The CDR3 consists of 15 residues. Germline CDR1 reads LNHDA; CDR2 reads SQIVND (reference sequence). Unmatched junction bases numbered 2, after V lost 3 bases and J lost 4 bases. The CDR3 loop reads CASSMDRGFTGELFF. The DNA of the CDR3 is TGTGCCAGTAGTATGGACAGGGGGTTCACCGGGGAGCTGTTTTTT.

The chain uses TRBV10-1 and TRBJ2-3; 10 bases fit TRBD1. With 4 bases clipped from V and 2 bases from J, the junction kept 9 bases outside the gene matches. Germline V CDR1 and CDR2: WNHNN, SYGVQD (reference sequence). The CDR3 loop spans 17 amino acids. The CDR3 region is CASSGFGGTGDTDTQYF. CDR3 DNA sequence: TGCGCCAGCAGTGGATTCGGAGGGACAGGGGACACAGATACGCAGTATTTT.

The rearrangement links TRBV30 to TRBJ1-1; a weak D match, TRBD1 (6 bases). Germline CDR1 and CDR2: GTSNPN and SVGIG (reference sequence). V lost 4 bases and J lost 3, with 9 bases in between. The CDR3 runs to 12 residues. CDR3 sequence (DNA): TGTGCCTGGACGGGGGGCGACACTGAAGCTTTCTTT. Protein product: CAWTGGDTEAFF.

The V call is TRBV4-2, the J call TRBJ1-6; TRBD1 agrees at 10 bases. The germline V gene encodes CDR1 LGHNA and CDR2 YNFKEQ. The CDR3 covers 16 residues. With V trimmed by 3 bases and J by 10 bases, 9 bases remained unmatched. The CDR3 is CASSQFTGTGVSPLHF. The CDR3 DNA reads TGTGCCAGCAGCCAGTTCACCGGGACAGGGGTCTCACCCCTCCACTTT.

This rearrangement joins TRBV5-1 to TRBJ1-4, with 9 bases lining up with TRBD1. The CDR3 spans 15 residues. CDR1 is SGHRS and CDR2 is YFSETQ in the germline V gene. Trimming took 6 bases from V and 5 from J; bases not matched to a gene: 8. In nucleotides, the CDR3 is TGCGCCAGCACTACCTCACAGGGGGCAAATGAAAAACTGTTTTTT. Translating it yields CASTTSQGANEKLFF.

This chain connects TRBV15 to TRBJ2-5; D not certain. The CDR3 runs to 14 residues. In germline, CDR1 is LNHNV, CDR2 YYDKDF (reference sequence). V was shortened by 1 base and J by 0 bases, with 6 bases between the two germline ends. The CDR3 nucleotides read TGTGCCACCAGCAGAGTGTCGGACCAAGAGACCCAGTACTTC. Protein: CATSRVSDQETQYF.

The genes are TRBV10-3 and TRBJ1-2, with 9 bases lining up with TRBD1. CDR3 length: 16 residues. Trimming at V came to 2 bases and at J to 3 bases, leaving 7 bases not matched to a gene. CDR1 is ENHRY, CDR2 SYGVKD, per germline. CDR3 in amino acids: CAISEPRDRVYYGYTF. The CDR3 region has the DNA TGTGCCATCAGTGAGCCTCGGGACAGGGTTTACTATGGCTACACCTTC.

The V gene is TRBV6-5, the J gene TRBJ1-1; no clear D gene. The germline CDR1 and CDR2 sequences are MNHEY and SVGAGI. V shed 4 bases and J shed 2 bases, with 14 bases lying between them. This CDR3 comprises 15 residues. The CDR3 loop is CASSSEEVRNTEAFF. In DNA, the CDR3 is TGTGCCAGCAGTTCCGAGGAGGTCCGTAACACTGAAGCTTTCTTT.

The V call is TRBV4-3, the J call TRBJ1-2; a weak D match, TRBD1 (6 bases). CDR3 length: 15 residues. Trimming pared 3 bases from V and 3 bases from J, leaving 14 bases between. Germline CDR1 reads LGHNA; CDR2 reads YSLEER. The CDR3 DNA is TGCGCCAGCAGCCACACGGCTAAGGGGGACTATGGCTACACCTTC. Translated, it gives CASSHTAKGDYGYTF.

The V and J genes are TRBV6-5 and TRBJ1-2; D is perhaps TRBD1 (5 bases). CDR3 length: 13 residues. V was shortened by 6 bases and J by 8 bases, with 16 bases between the two germline ends. Germline values: CDR1 MNHEY, CDR2 SVGAGI. The CDR3 spells CASSLVGGEGYTF. In DNA, the CDR3 is TGTGCCAGCAGCCTTGTCGGGGGGGAGGGCTACACCTTC.

This clone was seen a single time. The V call is TRBV30, the J call TRBJ2-6, with D perhaps TRBD2 (5 bases). This CDR3 is built from 14 residues. Germline CDR1 GTSNPN, CDR2 SVGIG (reference sequence). The germline V and J ends were trimmed by 8 bases and 0 bases, with 11 bases remaining between them. The CDR3 here is CARTGDSGANVLTF. The CDR3 DNA sequence: TGTGCCCGGACTGGAGACTCTGGGGCCAACGTCCTGACTTTC.

Only one count was recorded for this clone. The chain is built from TRBV6-5 and TRBJ1-2, with 10 bases that match TRBD1. The J segment lost 8 bases and the V segment lost 7 bases, leaving 7 bases of the junction unmatched. CDR1 is MNHEY and CDR2 is SVGAGI in the germline V gene. The CDR3 length is 13 residues. CDR3 residues: CASIPTGGFGYTF. CDR3 nucleotides: TGTGCCAGCATCCCGACAGGGGGCTTCGGCTACACCTTC.

This chain uses TRBV5-4 with TRBJ2-7; maybe TRBD1 (6 bases). Germline V lookup: CDR1 SGHNT, CDR2 YYREEE (reference sequence). The germline V and J ends were trimmed by 0 bases and 6 bases, with 16 bases remaining between them. The CDR3 spans 15 residues. CDR3 coding DNA: TGTGCCAGCAGCTTGGCTTCTAACAGGGCGGGCGAGCAGTACTTC. Translated: CASSLASNRAGEQYF. The variable domain in full, completed from reference TRBV5-4 and TRBJ2-7, reads ETGVTQSPTHLIKTRGQQVTLRCSSQSGHNTVSWYQQALGQGPQFIFQYYREEENGRGNFPPRFSGLQFPNYSSELNVNALELDDSALYLCASSLASNRAGEQYFGPGTRLTVT.